This TCR beta chain emerged from a study of cytomegalovirus exposure and HLA in healthy donors. Trimming pared 6 bases from V and 5 bases from J, leaving 19 bases between. Germline V gives CDR1 WSHSY, CDR2 SAAADI. This CDR3 has 15 residues. Study-wide points: In most subjects, TCR beta sequences reportedly gave accurate predictions of HLA-A and HLA-B alleles. It was approximately 170 TCR beta chains that were listed as cytomegalovirus-associated.

Notes on this clone: Its specificity is unknown.

Researchers ran the PCR with 60 Vbeta and 13 Jbeta primers. Sequencing was performed with immunoSEQ multiplex PCR; in TCRdb, only in-frame clones are kept and a portion is missing. The sample yields some 120,000 clones, over 65% seen once. The receptor's source is a female donor in good health and CMV-seronegative. V and J are TRBV10-2 and TRBJ1-2; maybe TRBD1 (6 bases). Sequenced input: PBMCs. The CDR3 nucleotides read TGCGCCAGCAGCGGCCCTCGAGGGGGAAGGTATGGCTACACCTTC. This translates into CASSGPRGGRYGYTF.